These 4 T cell receptor beta chains were sequenced from one sample in a study of shared T cell receptors in the human thymus. TCRdb keeps only in-frame clones here, not all; method: immunoSEQ multiplex PCR. This table has more than 550,000 clones, roughly 85% appearing once. The data also belong to a second study, concerning human thymus T cells.

Material for sequencing was thymocytes. All receptors derive from a girl younger than two with a congenital heart defect.

A word on this clone: Within the sample, other DNA sequences also encode this same CDR3. This chain links TRBV5-1 with TRBJ1-2; D is possibly TRBD1 (6 bases). The CDR3 contains 12 residues. Trimming took off 0 bases at V and 8 bases at J, with 8 bases between the two ends. CDR1 and CDR2 (germline): SGHRS, YFSETQ. CDR3 DNA: TGCGCCAGCAGCTTGGAGGGGGAGGGCTACACCTTC. Its translation is CASSLEGEGYTF.

This sequence joins TRBV5-6 and TRBJ2-3; D is unclear. Germline CDR1 and CDR2: SGHDT and YYEEEE. V was trimmed by 0 bases and J by 2 bases, leaving 4 bases between them. The CDR3 is 13 residues long. The CDR3 bases are TGTGCCAGCAGCTTGGAACACACAGATACGCAGTATTTT. It encodes CASSLEHTDTQYF. The whole variable domain, remainder taken from reference TRBV5-6 and TRBJ2-3, is DAGVTQSPTHLIKTRGQQVTLRCSPKSGHDTVSWYQQALGQGPQFIFQYYEEEERQRGNFPDRFSGHQFPNYSSELNVNALLLGDSALYLCASSLEHTDTQYFGPGTRLTVL.

A word on this clone: The sample has other DNA sequences that encode this CDR3 too. The chain combines TRBV5-6 with TRBJ1-2; D gene ambiguous. CDR3 size: 13 residues. V gave up 0 bases and J gave up 4 bases, with 7 bases separating them. Germline values: CDR1 SGHDT, CDR2 YYEEEE. The CDR3 reads CASSLGQIYGYTF. In nucleotides, the CDR3 is TGTGCCAGCAGCTTGGGACAAATCTATGGCTACACCTTC.

The chain combines TRBV19 with TRBJ1-1; 8 bases match TRBD1. V lost 4 bases, J lost 3 bases, and 10 bases stayed unmatched. The CDR3 totals 16 residues. From germline, CDR1 is LNHDA and CDR2 SQIVND (reference sequence). The CDR3 DNA reads as TGTGCCAGTAGTACCGACTGGACAGGGAAGTACACTGAAGCTTTCTTT. Protein sequence: CASSTDWTGKYTEAFF. Complete variable domain (other parts from reference TRBV19 and TRBJ1-1): DGGITQSPKYLFRKEGQNVTLSCEQNLNHDAMYWYRQDPGQGLRLIYYSQIVNDFQKGDIAEGYSVSREKKESFPLTVTSAQKNPTAFYLCASSTDWTGKYTEAFFGQGTRLTVV.